The present TCR beta chain was sequenced within a study of shared clonotypes between healthy human individuals (dated by TCRdb to the early 2020s). Notes on the research overall: The cohort comprised two women and three men aged 18 to 49 years. Different laboratories and diverse techniques were used to prepare libraries and sequence TCR repertoires, to increase sequencing depth and limit assay-specific biases. For each donor, CD4 naive and CD4 memory were each given three plates, CD8 naive was given two plates, and CD8 memory was given one plate. Each donor's leukapheresis produced roughly between roughly 0.85 and 9.5 billion PBMCs. To estimate repertoire size and how much clonotype sharing occurs between individuals, the study deeply sequenced the blood TCR repertoires of about 5 healthy adults.

What the research found in general, with its limitations: Larger estimated clonotype richness was generally found for naive subsets than for memory subsets. Across a few donors, 5% to 6% of naive CD4, roughly 3.5% of naive CD8, around 2.5% of memory CD4, and about 0.4% of memory CD8 clonotypes were shared. Pairwise subsampling indicated that sequencing depth was expected to affect the degree of clonotype sharing among donors. Only blood was sampled, and tissue TCR repertoires likely differ from those in blood. Incomplete sequencing was indicated by rarefaction of sorted-subset datasets, despite the large sequencing depth. Higher generation probabilities were observed for clonotypes shared by all four sorted-subset donors than for non-shared clonotypes. The genetic and exposure-history diversity represented was limited by the small number of donors.

The donors were healthy, HIV-negative adults who had no recently reported acute infections or vaccinations. Only Caucasian adults living in Nashville, Tennessee, USA were represented among the donors. CD4+ T cells were enriched through magnetic negative selection, after which naive cells were positively selected on CD45RA and the remaining negative fraction served as the memory subset. Blood was collected by leukapheresis, and PBMCs were isolated by Ficoll-Histopaque density gradient centrifugation and then cryopreserved in liquid nitrogen vapor phase. Analytical flow cytometry was used to check the purity and quantity of every magnetically sorted T cell population. Genomic DNA was isolated from every sorted fraction and measured by UV absorbance on a Nanodrop 2000c. Note on this clone: The specificity of this receptor is unknown. No much larger clone is present one base from it, and per-base qualities are unavailable.

Using the deep immunoSEQ assay, TCR CDR3 regions were amplified from genomic DNA by multiplex PCR. Extracted genomic DNA from each cell subset was spread evenly across all wells of several immunoSEQ 96-well plates, with each plate serving as a replicate. For sorted subsets, approximately 200 ng of genomic DNA, equivalent to 25,000 to 35,000 T cell genomes, went into each replicate PCR. Purified libraries were measured with a Qubit 3.0 fluorometer, size-checked on a Bioanalyzer 2100, and measured again with the KAPA Library Quantification kit. Every immunoSEQ 96-well plate was sequenced on a dedicated single-read 150-cycle Illumina NextSeq 550 flow cell. The original methods were these. The immunoSEQ output contained only junctional sequences without quality scores, so filtering could not match that applied to full-length reads. To assign V/J genes and CDR3, sequences were annotated using PyIR, a Python wrapper for IgBLAST v1.9, with IMGT germline references. Reads with weak V/J assignments (E-value above 1e-6), missing CDR3, stop codons, out-of-frame junctions, or ambiguous translated residues were removed. V3J clonotypes were defined as sequences sharing an identical inferred V gene, J gene, and CDR3 amino acid sequence. Percentage overlap between repertoires was computed as shared unique clonotypes divided by the size of the smaller repertoire. Richness of each repertoire was evaluated using RTK rarefaction, the Chao1 estimator, and Recon v2.1 estimates of unobserved clonotypes. Generation probabilities for all TCRbeta clonotypes obtained by the gDNA method from a handful of donors were computed using OLGA. The clones in this table, taken by TCRdb from immuneACCESS, are in-frame only. Not every clone is retained; where verified, under half of the shortfall comes from an unresolved V gene, and the cause of the rest is unknown. Clone size and V and J calls were adopted from that table, with D and trimming inferred from the DNA. The sample data list some 1,100,000 clones, and about 80% of these were observed just once. The ten most abundant clones make up under 0.65% of the sample.

CDR1 and CDR2, per the germline V gene, are SNHLY and FYNNEI. The CDR3 covers 15 residues, taking in both the cysteine and the phenylalanine. Only the CDR3 part of the read is kept: 45 bases, read in frame from the first base. From V the trimming removes 6 bases and from J it removes 2 bases, while the gene matches leave 10 bases of the junction unaccounted for. Sequencing input: memory CD4+ T cells from PBMCs. The label giving this sample's cell subset or site can be read as: CD45RA-negative fraction. The source of this sequence is a man in his late teens or twenties in good health. Some clones in this sample may be carry-over from other donors' samples. This chain is built from TRBV2 and TRBJ2-7, with TRBD1 identical over 7 junction bases. The CDR3 corresponds to CASRVNRGNTYEQYF. The nucleotide sequence is TGTGCCAGCAGGGTTAACAGGGGCAACACCTACGAGCAGTACTTC.